This T cell receptor beta chain was identified in a study of shared clonotypes between healthy human individuals. Study information: A couple of female and a few male donors aged 18 to 49 were enrolled. Overall study results and limits: When compared with the clonotypes that were shared by all four sorted-subset donors, the non-shared clonotypes turned out to have lower generation probabilities. Sampling included only blood; tissue repertoires likely differ.

Division of CD4+ cells produced a CD45RA+ naive subset and a CD45RA-negative memory subset. Assay used: immunoSEQ multiplex PCR; TCRdb lists only in-frame clones, some missing. The sample has approximately 500,000 clones; almost 97% are singletons. Germline CDR1 is ENHRY and CDR2 is SYGVKD. This CDR3 spans 13 amino acids. Trimming pared 7 bases from V and 1 base from J, leaving 11 bases between. To note about this clone: Its antigen is still unknown.

This chain links TRBV10-3 with TRBJ2-7; D tentatively fits TRBD1 or TRBD2 (5 bases each). The sequenced sample consisted of naive CD4+ T cells sorted from blood. As to subset: CD45RA+ positively selected. This clonotype was sampled from a woman in her thirties in good health. The CDR3 sequence: CAINRGDSYEQYF. The CDR3 DNA reads TGTGCCATCAACCGAGGGGATTCCTACGAGCAGTACTTC.